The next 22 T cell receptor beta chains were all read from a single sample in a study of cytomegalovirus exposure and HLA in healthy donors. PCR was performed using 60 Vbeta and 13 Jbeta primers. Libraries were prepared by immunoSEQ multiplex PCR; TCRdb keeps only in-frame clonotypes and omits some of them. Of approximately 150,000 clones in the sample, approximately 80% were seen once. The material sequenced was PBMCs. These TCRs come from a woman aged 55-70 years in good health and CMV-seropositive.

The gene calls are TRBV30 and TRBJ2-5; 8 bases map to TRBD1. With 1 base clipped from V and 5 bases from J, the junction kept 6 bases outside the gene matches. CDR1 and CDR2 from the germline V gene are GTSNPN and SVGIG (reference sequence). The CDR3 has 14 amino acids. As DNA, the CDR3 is TGTGCCTGGAGTGCTTACAGGGGGAAGGAGACCCAGTACTTC. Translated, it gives CAWSAYRGKETQYF.

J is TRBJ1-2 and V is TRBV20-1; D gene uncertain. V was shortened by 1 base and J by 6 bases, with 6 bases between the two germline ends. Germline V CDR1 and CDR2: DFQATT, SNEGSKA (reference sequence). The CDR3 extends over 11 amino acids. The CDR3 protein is CSARVQDGYTF. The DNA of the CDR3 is TGCAGTGCTAGAGTGCAGGATGGCTACACCTTC.

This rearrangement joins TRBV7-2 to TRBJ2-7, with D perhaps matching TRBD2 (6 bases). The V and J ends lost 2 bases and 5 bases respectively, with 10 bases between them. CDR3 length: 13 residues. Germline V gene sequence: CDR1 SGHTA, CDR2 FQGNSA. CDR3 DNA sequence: TGTGCCAGCAGCTTATGGAGGGAGAACGAGCAGTACTTC. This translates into CASSLWRENEQYF.

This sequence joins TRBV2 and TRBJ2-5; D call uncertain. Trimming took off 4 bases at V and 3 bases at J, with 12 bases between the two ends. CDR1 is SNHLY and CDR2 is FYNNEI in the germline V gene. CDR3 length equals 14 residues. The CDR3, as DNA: TGTGCCAGCAGTGTTGGAGCAAACGAAGAGACCCAGTACTTC. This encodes CASSVGANEETQYF.

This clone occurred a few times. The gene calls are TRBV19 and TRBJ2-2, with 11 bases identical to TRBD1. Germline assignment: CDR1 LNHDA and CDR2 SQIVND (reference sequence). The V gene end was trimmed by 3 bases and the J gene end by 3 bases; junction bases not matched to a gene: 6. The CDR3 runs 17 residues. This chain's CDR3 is CASSIPRTGGYTGELFF. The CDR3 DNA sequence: TGTGCCAGTAGTATCCCGCGGACAGGGGGCTACACCGGGGAGCTGTTTTTT.

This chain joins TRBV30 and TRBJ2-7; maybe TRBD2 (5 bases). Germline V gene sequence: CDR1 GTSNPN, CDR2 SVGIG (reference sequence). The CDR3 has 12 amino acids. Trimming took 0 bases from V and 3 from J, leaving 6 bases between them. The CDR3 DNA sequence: TGTGCCTGGAGTGTAGGGAGCTACGAGCAGTACTTC. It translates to CAWSVGSYEQYF. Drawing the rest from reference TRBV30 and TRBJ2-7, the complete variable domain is SQTIHQWPATLVQPVGSPLSLECTVEGTSNPNLYWYRQAAGRGLQLLFYSVGIGQISSEVPQNLSASRPQDRQFILSSKKLLLSDSGFYLCAWSVGSYEQYFGPGTRLTVT.

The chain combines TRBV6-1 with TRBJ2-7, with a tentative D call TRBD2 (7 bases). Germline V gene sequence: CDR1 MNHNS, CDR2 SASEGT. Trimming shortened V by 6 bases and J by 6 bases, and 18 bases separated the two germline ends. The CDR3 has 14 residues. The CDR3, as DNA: TGTGCCAGCAGGGGGGGGCAGGGACAAGGCGAGCAGTACTTC. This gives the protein CASRGGQGQGEQYF.

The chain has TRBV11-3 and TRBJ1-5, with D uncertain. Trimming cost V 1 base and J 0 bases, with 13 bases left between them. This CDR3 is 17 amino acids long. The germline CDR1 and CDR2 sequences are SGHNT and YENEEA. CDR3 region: CASSLVLGPYSNQPQHF. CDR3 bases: TGTGCCAGCAGCTTAGTTTTGGGCCCGTATAGCAATCAGCCCCAGCATTTT.

CDR3 sequence: CASSRDGTSIDEQYF. For the CDR3, the DNA is TGTGCCAGCAGCCGAGACGGGACTAGCATCGACGAGCAGTACTTC. The chain recombines TRBV14 with TRBJ2-7, with TRBD2 matching over 9 bases. The CDR3 is made up of 15 amino acids. The V segment lost 4 bases and the J segment 5 bases; nucleotides outside the gene matches: 9. Germline loops: CDR1 SGHDN, CDR2 FVKESK.

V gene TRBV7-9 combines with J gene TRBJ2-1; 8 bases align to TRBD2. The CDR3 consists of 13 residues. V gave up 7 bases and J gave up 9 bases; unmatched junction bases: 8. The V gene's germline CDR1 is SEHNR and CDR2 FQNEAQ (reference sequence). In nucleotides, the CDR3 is TGTGCCAGCACCCAATCTAGCGGGCGTGAGCAGTTCTTC. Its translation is CASTQSSGREQFF.

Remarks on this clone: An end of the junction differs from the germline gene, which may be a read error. The CDR3 DNA reads TGTGCTAGCAGAGCGGGCAGGGACCGCACAGATACGCAGTATTTT. The encoded protein is CASRAGRDRTDTQYF. The chain has TRBV7-7 and TRBJ2-3, with a possible D match to TRBD2 (6 bases). CDR1 is SSHAT and CDR2 is FNYEAQ in the germline V gene (reference sequence). This CDR3 region has 15 residues.

The CDR3 DNA reads TGTGCCAGCACCAAACAGGGGCGAAGTGGTGAAGCTTTCTTT. Residues: CASTKQGRSGEAFF. This chain connects TRBV6-5 to TRBJ1-1; 7 positions agree with TRBD1. Germline loops: CDR1 MNHEY, CDR2 SVGAGI. V dropped 7 bases and J dropped 7; count of bases not matched to a gene: 12. The CDR3 spans 14 residues.

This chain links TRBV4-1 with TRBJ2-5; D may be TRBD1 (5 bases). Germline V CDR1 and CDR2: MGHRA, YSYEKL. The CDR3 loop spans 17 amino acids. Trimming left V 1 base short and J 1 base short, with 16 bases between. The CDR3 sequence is CASSQGVGQLIQETQYF. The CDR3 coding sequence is TGCGCCAGCAGCCAAGGGGTTGGACAACTCATCCAAGAGACCCAGTACTTC.

Written as DNA, the CDR3 is TGCGCCAGCAGCATCGGGACAGCTGGAAACACCATATATTTT. Translation: CASSIGTAGNTIYF. The J gene is TRBJ1-3, the V gene TRBV5-1, with 7 bases aligning to TRBD1. CDR1 and CDR2 from the germline V gene are SGHRS and YFSETQ. The CDR3 consists of 14 residues. The V segment lost 4 bases and the J segment 2 bases; nucleotides outside the gene matches: 3.

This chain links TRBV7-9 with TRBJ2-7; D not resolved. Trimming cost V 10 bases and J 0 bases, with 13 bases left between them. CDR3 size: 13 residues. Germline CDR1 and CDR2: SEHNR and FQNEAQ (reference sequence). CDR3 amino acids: CATDSSSSYEQYF. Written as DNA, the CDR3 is TGTGCCACAGACTCCTCGAGCTCCTACGAGCAGTACTTC. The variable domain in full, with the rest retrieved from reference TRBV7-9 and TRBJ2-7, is DTGVSQNPRHKITKRGQNVTFRCDPISEHNRLYWYRQTLGQGPEFLTYFQNEAQLEKSRLLSDRFSAERPKGSFSTLEIQRTEQGDSAMYLCATDSSSSYEQYFGPGTRLTVT.

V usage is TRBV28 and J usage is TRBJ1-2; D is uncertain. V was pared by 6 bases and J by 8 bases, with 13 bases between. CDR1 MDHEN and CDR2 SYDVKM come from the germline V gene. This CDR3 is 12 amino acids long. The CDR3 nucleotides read TGTGCCAGCAGGTCCACAGTTCCCGGCTACACCTTC. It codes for CASRSTVPGYTF.

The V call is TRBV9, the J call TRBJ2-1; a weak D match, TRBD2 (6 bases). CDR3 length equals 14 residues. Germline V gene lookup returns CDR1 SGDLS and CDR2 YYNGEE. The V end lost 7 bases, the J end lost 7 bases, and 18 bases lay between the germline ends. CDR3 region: CASARLVVGNEQFF. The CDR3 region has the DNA TGTGCCAGCGCCCGACTAGTAGTAGGGAATGAGCAGTTCTTC.

CDR3 coding DNA: TGCGCCAGCACACCAGGACAGGGGGCGCGGGAGACCCAGTACTTC. This gives the protein CASTPGQGARETQYF. This rearrangement joins TRBV5-1 to TRBJ2-5; 11 positions match TRBD1. Looked up from germline, CDR1 is SGHRS and CDR2 is YFSETQ. The CDR3 spans 15 residues. Trimming took 6 bases from V and 5 from J; bases not matched to a gene: 9.

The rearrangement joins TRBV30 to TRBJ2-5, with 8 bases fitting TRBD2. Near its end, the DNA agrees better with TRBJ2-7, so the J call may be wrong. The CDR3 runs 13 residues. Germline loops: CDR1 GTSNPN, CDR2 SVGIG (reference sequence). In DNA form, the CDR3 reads TGTGCCTGGAGTATTAGCGGGAAAGCCGAGCAGTACTTC. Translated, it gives CAWSISGKAEQYF.

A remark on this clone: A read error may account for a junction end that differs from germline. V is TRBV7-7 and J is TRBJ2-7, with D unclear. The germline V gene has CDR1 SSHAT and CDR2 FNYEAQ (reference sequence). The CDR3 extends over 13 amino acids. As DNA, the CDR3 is TGTGCTAGCAGCCTCCAAGTTCGCGACGAGCAGTACTTC. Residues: CASSLQVRDEQYF.

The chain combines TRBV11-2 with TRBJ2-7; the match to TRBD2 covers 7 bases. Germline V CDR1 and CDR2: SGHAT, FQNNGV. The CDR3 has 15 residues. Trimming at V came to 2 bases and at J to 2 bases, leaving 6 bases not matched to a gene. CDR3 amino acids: CASSLISSGTYEQYF. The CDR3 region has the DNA TGTGCCAGCAGCTTAATCTCTAGCGGAACCTACGAGCAGTACTTC.

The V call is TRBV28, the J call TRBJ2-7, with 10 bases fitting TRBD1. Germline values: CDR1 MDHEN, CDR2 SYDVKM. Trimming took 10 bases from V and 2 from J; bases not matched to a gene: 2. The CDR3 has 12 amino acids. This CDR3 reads CATGQGTYEQYF. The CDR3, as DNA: TGTGCCACGGGACAGGGGACCTACGAGCAGTACTTC.